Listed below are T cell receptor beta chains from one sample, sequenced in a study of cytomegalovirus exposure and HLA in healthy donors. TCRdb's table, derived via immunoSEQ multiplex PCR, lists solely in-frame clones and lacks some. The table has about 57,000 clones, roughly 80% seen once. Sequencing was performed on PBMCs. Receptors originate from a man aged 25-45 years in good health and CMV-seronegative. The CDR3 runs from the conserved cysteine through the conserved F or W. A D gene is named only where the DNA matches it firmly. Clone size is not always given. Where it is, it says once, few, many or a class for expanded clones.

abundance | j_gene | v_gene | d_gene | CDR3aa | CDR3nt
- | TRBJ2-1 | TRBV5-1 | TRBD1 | CASGQDREQFF | TGCGCCAGCGGGCAGGACAGGGAGCAGTTCTTC
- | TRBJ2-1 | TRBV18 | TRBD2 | CASSRTSGAYNEQFF | TGTGCCAGCTCACGGACTAGCGGGGCTTACAATGAGCAGTTCTTC
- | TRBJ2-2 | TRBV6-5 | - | CASSYSSSGTGELFF | TGTGCCAGCAGTTACTCTTCCAGCGGCACCGGGGAGCTGTTTTTT
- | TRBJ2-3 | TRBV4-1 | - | CASSQARDTQYF | TGCGCCAGCAGCCAAGCGAGAGATACGCAGTATTTT
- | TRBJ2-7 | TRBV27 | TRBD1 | CASSSDRVLPLYEQYF | TGTGCCAGCAGTTCAGACAGGGTCCTTCCCCTCTACGAGCAGTACTTC
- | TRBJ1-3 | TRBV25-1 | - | CASSEYRGTGGNTIYF | TGTGCCAGCAGTGAATACCGGGGGACTGGTGGAAACACCATATATTTT
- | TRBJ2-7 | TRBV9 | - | CASSVGRGSYEQYF | TGTGCCAGCAGCGTAGGGAGGGGTTCCTACGAGCAGTACTTC
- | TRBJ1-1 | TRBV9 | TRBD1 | CASSVGPGTGIGGGTEAFF | TGTGCCAGCAGCGTAGGCCCCGGGACAGGGATTGGGGGAGGGACTGAAGCTTTCTTT
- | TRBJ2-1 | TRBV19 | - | CASSIVRGDEQFF | TGTGCCAGTAGTATAGTCAGGGGGGATGAGCAGTTCTTC
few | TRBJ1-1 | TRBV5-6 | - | CASSTRILMNTEAFF | TGTGCCAGCAGCACCAGGATCCTCATGAACACTGAAGCTTTCTTT
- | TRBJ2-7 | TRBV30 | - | CAWSVQGGIYEQYF | TGTGCCTGGAGTGTCCAGGGCGGAATCTACGAGCAGTACTTC
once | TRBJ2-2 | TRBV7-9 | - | CASSLALGLSTGELFF | TGTGCCAGCAGCTTAGCGCTCGGACTCAGCACCGGGGAGCTGTTTTTT
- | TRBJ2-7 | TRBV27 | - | CASGSGYEQYF | TGTGCCAGCGGGAGTGGCTACGAGCAGTACTTC
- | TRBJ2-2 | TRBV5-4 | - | CASSLARASNTGELFF | TGTGCCAGCAGCTTGGCCAGGGCCAGTAACACCGGGGAGCTGTTTTTT
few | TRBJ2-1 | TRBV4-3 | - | CASSQDRIQYNEQFF | TGCGCCAGCAGCCAAGATAGGATACAGTACAATGAGCAGTTCTTC
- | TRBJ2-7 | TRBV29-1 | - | CSVGGQNYEQYF | TGCAGCGTTGGTGGACAGAACTACGAGCAGTACTTC
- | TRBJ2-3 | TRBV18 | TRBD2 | CASSREGTDTQYF | TGTGCCAGCTCCCGGGAGGGTACAGATACGCAGTATTTT
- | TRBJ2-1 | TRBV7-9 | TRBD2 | CASSLTGLAGYEQFF | TGTGCCAGCAGCTTAACAGGACTAGCGGGATATGAGCAGTTCTTC
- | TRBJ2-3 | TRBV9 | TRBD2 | CASSVEAAGGFTDTQYF | TGTGCCAGCAGCGTAGAGGCAGCGGGGGGTTTCACAGATACGCAGTATTTT
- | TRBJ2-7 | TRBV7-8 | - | CASSLDYYEQYF | TGTGCCAGCAGCTTAGATTACTACGAGCAGTACTTC
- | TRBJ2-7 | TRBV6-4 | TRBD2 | CASSDSPKSSGVSYEQYF | TGTGCCAGCAGTGACTCCCCAAAATCTAGCGGGGTCTCCTACGAGCAGTACTTC
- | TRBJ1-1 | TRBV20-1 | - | CSVSGSTEAFF | TGCAGTGTATCGGGTAGCACTGAAGCTTTCTTT
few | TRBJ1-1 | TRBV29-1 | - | CSAGRGNTEAFF | TGCAGCGCCGGAAGGGGGAACACTGAAGCTTTCTTT
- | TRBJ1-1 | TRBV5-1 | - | CASRLKNTEAFF | TGCGCCAGCAGACTTAAGAACACTGAAGCTTTCTTT
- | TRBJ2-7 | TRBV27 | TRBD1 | CASKRRGTGALGLYEQYF | TGTGCCAGCAAGAGGCGCGGGACAGGGGCCCTGGGGCTCTACGAGCAGTACTTC
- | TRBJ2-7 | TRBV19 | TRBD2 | CASSIEERGQDEQYF | TGTGCCAGTAGTATAGAGGAGCGGGGGCAAGACGAGCAGTACTTC
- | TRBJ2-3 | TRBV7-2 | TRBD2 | CASSRRTSGAADTQYF | TGTGCCAGCAGCCGGCGGACTAGCGGGGCGGCAGATACGCAGTATTTT